The 29 T cell receptor beta chains below come from one sample, sequenced in a study of OX40 agonist ivuxolimab in advanced cancers. Sequencing used immunoSEQ multiplex PCR; TCRdb keeps in-frame clones, though not all of them. Of fewer than 80,000 clones listed, 75% to 90% are singletons. The input for sequencing was CD4+ or CD8+ T cells sorted from blood, taken in a trial of the OX40 agonist ivuxolimab. These receptors originate from an adult with an advanced solid tumor such as melanoma, head and neck, liver or kidney cancer.

V gene TRBV5-6 combines with J gene TRBJ2-3, with TRBD1 identical over 10 bases. The germline V gene has CDR1 SGHDT and CDR2 YYEEEE. Trimming took 4 bases from V and 1 from J; bases not matched to a gene: 9. The CDR3 totals 17 residues. The CDR3 here is CASSAPGQGTGTDTQYF. CDR3 sequence (DNA): TGTGCCAGCAGCGCTCCGGGACAGGGGACAGGCACAGATACGCAGTATTTT.

J is TRBJ2-7 and V is TRBV7-3, with D perhaps TRBD1 (6 bases). The V and J ends lost 2 bases and 3 bases respectively, with 8 bases between them. The CDR3 contains 13 residues. Germline assignment: CDR1 SGHTA and CDR2 FQGTGA. The CDR3 DNA sequence: TGTGCCAGCAGCTTAGGGGGCGGCTACGAGCAGTACTTC. Translating gives CASSLGGGYEQYF.

The chain carries TRBV18 and TRBJ1-5; TRBD1 matches at 7 bases. J gave up 9 bases and V 3 bases, and 14 bases lay outside the gene matches. Per the germline V gene, CDR1 is KGHSH and CDR2 is LQKENI. The CDR3 runs to 16 residues. CDR3 residues: CASSPGQVGSNLPQHF. CDR3 DNA: TGTGCCAGCTCACCCGGACAGGTTGGTTCGAATTTGCCCCAGCATTTT.

The sample holds one count of this clone. The genes are TRBV7-9 and TRBJ2-3; D gene unclear. The V gene lost 5 bases and the J gene lost 2 bases, with 8 bases spanning the gap. The CDR3 is made up of 13 amino acids. Germline lookup yields CDR1 SEHNR and CDR2 FQNEAQ (reference sequence). The CDR3 DNA reads as TGTGCCAGCAGCCTGCACAACACAGATACGCAGTATTTT. Translation: CASSLHNTDTQYF.

The gene calls are TRBV11-2 and TRBJ2-3; D not resolved. V lost 6 bases and J 4 bases, leaving 11 bases between the germline ends. Germline-derived CDR1 and CDR2 are SGHAT and FQNNGV. The CDR3 is made up of 13 amino acids. The CDR3 reads CASSRGGADTQYF. The CDR3 region has the DNA TGTGCCAGCAGTCGCGGTGGCGCAGATACGCAGTATTTT.

This chain joins TRBV27 and TRBJ1-6; TRBD1 matches 7 bases. The CDR3 contains 16 residues. In germline, CDR1 is MNHEY, CDR2 SMNVEV (reference sequence). J was trimmed by 7 bases and V by 6 bases; bases with no gene match: 12. In DNA, the CDR3 is TGTGCCAGCAGCCGCCAGACAGGGCCGTCGAATTCACCCCTCCACTTT. Translated: CASSRQTGPSNSPLHF.

The gene calls are TRBV6-4 and TRBJ2-1; 11 positions match TRBD2. The CDR3 spans 15 residues. With 6 bases clipped from V and 3 bases from J, the junction kept 4 bases outside the gene matches. Germline V gene data show CDR1 as MRHNA and CDR2 as SNTAGT. In DNA form, the CDR3 reads TGTGCCAGCAGCGCCGGGACTAGCGGCTACAATGAGCAGTTCTTC. Protein product: CASSAGTSGYNEQFF.

The V call is TRBV2, the J call TRBJ2-1; 9 bases agree with TRBD2. V was pared by 6 bases and J by 10 bases, with 10 bases of the junction left unmatched. The germline gives CDR1 SNHLY, CDR2 FYNNEI. This CDR3 contains 14 residues. The CDR3 DNA reads TGTGCCAGCAGAAGGACTAGCGACCACAGGGAGCAGTTCTTC. This encodes CASRRTSDHREQFF.

The chain carries TRBV28 and TRBJ1-5, with unresolved D. CDR3 length: 14 amino acids. The germline V gene has CDR1 MDHEN and CDR2 SYDVKM. The V gene lost 3 bases and the J gene lost 6 bases, with 12 bases spanning the gap. The CDR3 loop reads CASSLGGSSQPQHF. The CDR3 DNA reads as TGTGCCAGCAGTTTGGGAGGGTCTAGTCAGCCCCAGCATTTT.

The chain uses TRBV7-9 and TRBJ2-3, with 11 nucleotides matching TRBD2. Losses at the gene ends were 8 bases for V and 1 base for J; bases not matched to a gene: 5. Germline V gives CDR1 SEHNR, CDR2 FQNEAQ (reference sequence). The CDR3 contains 15 residues. Here the CDR3 reads CASGTSGGGTDTQYF. For the CDR3, the DNA is TGTGCCAGCGGCACTAGCGGGGGAGGCACAGATACGCAGTATTTT.

The chain carries TRBV18 and TRBJ2-1; D might be TRBD1 or TRBD2, each matching 5 bases. The CDR3 extends over 16 amino acids. Trimming pared 3 bases from V and 4 bases from J, leaving 16 bases between. CDR1 and CDR2 (germline): KGHSH, LQKENI. CDR3 coding DNA: TGTGCCAGCTCACCGGGTGGGGGAACTATTTACAATGAGCAGTTCTTC. This gives the protein CASSPGGGTIYNEQFF.

In this sample, this clone turned up once. V is TRBV30 and J is TRBJ1-2; the D is unclear. Germline values: CDR1 GTSNPN, CDR2 SVGIG (reference sequence). The CDR3 consists of 11 residues. The V and J ends lost 8 bases and 2 bases respectively, with 9 bases between them. The CDR3 spells CARSENYGYTF. CDR3 DNA: TGTGCCCGGTCTGAGAACTATGGCTACACCTTC.

This clone came up a few times. The V and J genes are TRBV28 and TRBJ1-2; D uncertain. Trimming left V 3 bases short and J 7 bases short, with 9 bases between. The CDR3 extends over 12 amino acids. Germline-derived CDR1 and CDR2 are MDHEN and SYDVKM. The CDR3: CASSLDQTGYTF. The DNA for the CDR3 is TGTGCCAGCAGTTTGGATCAAACTGGCTACACCTTC.

This chain joins TRBV7-2 and TRBJ2-7; 11 bases match TRBD2. The V gene's germline CDR1 is SGHTA and CDR2 FQGNSA. With V trimmed by 6 bases and J by 9 bases, 10 bases remained unmatched. The CDR3 is 14 amino acids. In nucleotides, the CDR3 is TGTGCCAGCAGGCAAGCTAGCGGGGGGCGCGGGCAGTACTTC. The encoded protein is CASRQASGGRGQYF.

The rearrangement joins TRBV11-3 to TRBJ2-3; D may match TRBD1 or TRBD2 (5 bases each). Trimming took off 4 bases at V and 6 bases at J, with 11 bases between the two ends. CDR1 SGHNT and CDR2 YENEEA come from the germline V gene. There are 13 residues in the CDR3. The CDR3 loop reads CASSWGSPDTQYF. CDR3 DNA: TGTGCCAGCAGCTGGGGGTCTCCTGATACGCAGTATTTT.

The gene calls are TRBV6-6 and TRBJ1-5, with D uncertain. The V and J ends lost 4 bases and 3 bases respectively, with 4 bases between them. The CDR3 length is 12 residues. Germline assignment: CDR1 MNHNY and CDR2 SVGAGI (reference sequence). The CDR3 nucleotides read TGTGCCAGCAGTTCTAACAATCAGCCCCAGCATTTT. Translated, it gives CASSSNNQPQHF.

The V call is TRBV6-1, the J call TRBJ1-6, with D unresolved. CDR3 length: 15 residues. CDR1 is MNHNS, CDR2 SASEGT, per germline. The V end was cut by 8 bases, the J end by 10 bases, with 21 bases between. The DNA for the CDR3 is TGTGCCAGCTTTTTTGGGGTTCCAGCGGGCTCACCCCTCCACTTT. Translating it yields CASFFGVPAGSPLHF.

The chain is built from TRBV6-6 and TRBJ2-1; 8 positions match TRBD1. After removal of 5 bases from V and 9 bases from J, the junction contained 6 bases not matched to a gene. CDR1 MNHNY and CDR2 SVGAGI come from the germline V gene (reference sequence). The CDR3 is 13 amino acids. CDR3 nucleotides: TGTGCCAGCAGTACATCAGGGGGCTCTGAGCAGTTCTTC. Residues: CASSTSGGSEQFF.

The chain uses TRBV27 and TRBJ1-4; 7 nucleotides agree with TRBD1. This CDR3 has 12 residues. The V gene end was trimmed by 9 bases and the J gene end by 12 bases; junction bases not matched to a gene: 10. Germline V gives CDR1 MNHEY, CDR2 SMNVEV (reference sequence). The DNA of the CDR3 is TGTGCCAGTCAATCAAGGGGGCTGGAACTGTTTTTT. It yields the protein CASQSRGLELFF. Full variable domain (rest looked up from reference TRBV27 and TRBJ1-4): EAQVTQNPRYLITVTGKKLTVTCSQNMNHEYMSWYRQDPGLGLRQIYYSMNVEVTDKGDVPEGYKVSRKEKRNFPLILESPSPNQTSLYFCASQSRGLELFFGSGTQLSVL.

This sequence joins TRBV21-1 and TRBJ1-1. TRBV21-1 has pseudogene status. This CDR3 has 14 residues. The CDR3 nucleotides read TGTGCCAGCAGGGGAGGGCAGGTCAACACTGAAGCTTTCTTT. This codes for CASRGGQVNTEAFF.

This chain joins TRBV11-2 and TRBJ1-1, with D possibly being TRBD1 (6 bases). V was shortened by 4 bases and J by 4 bases, with 19 bases between the two germline ends. Germline V gene sequence: CDR1 SGHAT, CDR2 FQNNGV. This CDR3 region has 16 residues. CDR3 protein: CASSSSYRVGSTEAFF. The CDR3 nucleotides read TGTGCCAGCAGCTCAAGCTACAGGGTTGGAAGCACTGAAGCTTTCTTT.

V usage is TRBV19 and J usage is TRBJ1-1, with 9 bases fitting TRBD1. In germline, CDR1 is LNHDA, CDR2 SQIVND (reference sequence). V lost 5 bases to trimming and J lost 5 bases; unmatched junction nucleotides: 12. CDR3 length: 16 amino acids. The CDR3 loop is CASSLETGTGKTEAFF. Written as DNA, the CDR3 is TGTGCCAGTAGTCTTGAGACCGGGACAGGGAAGACTGAAGCTTTCTTT.

The rearrangement joins TRBV5-8 to TRBJ1-6; D is unresolved. CDR1 and CDR2 from the germline V gene are SGHTS and YDEGEE. V was trimmed by 4 bases and J by 8 bases, leaving 7 bases between them. The CDR3 runs 12 residues. CDR3 amino acids: CASSTRDSPLHF. CDR3 DNA: TGTGCCAGCAGCACGAGGGATTCACCCCTCCACTTT.

J is TRBJ2-2 and V is TRBV7-3, with D uncertain. V lost 6 bases to trimming and J lost 6 bases, with 17 bases between them. The V gene's germline CDR1 is SGHTA and CDR2 FQGTGA. The CDR3 sequence is 15 residues long. The CDR3 here is CASRKTSIDAGELFF. DNA of the CDR3: TGTGCCAGCAGGAAGACATCGATCGACGCCGGGGAGCTGTTTTTT. Full variable domain (rest looked up from reference TRBV7-3 and TRBJ2-2): GAGVSQTPSNKVTEKGKYVELRCDPISGHTALYWYRQSLGQGPEFLIYFQGTGAADDSGLPNDRFFAVRPEGSVSTLKIQRTERGDSAVYLCASRKTSIDAGELFFGEGSRLTVL.

CDR3 DNA: TGTGCCAGTAGTCAGGCACATCGTCAGCCCCAGCATTTT. This encodes CASSQAHRQPQHF. The chain employs TRBV19 and TRBJ1-5; no firm D call. Trimming pared 5 bases from V and 6 bases from J, leaving 11 bases between. Germline CDR1 reads LNHDA; CDR2 reads SQIVND (reference sequence). This CDR3 has 13 residues.

The J gene is TRBJ1-5, the V gene TRBV27; D gene ambiguous. V lost 6 bases, J lost 4 bases, and 10 bases lay in between. CDR1 is MNHEY and CDR2 is SMNVEV in the germline V gene (reference sequence). The CDR3 extends over 13 amino acids. In DNA, the CDR3 is TGTGCCAGCAGCCCCCTATGGAATCAGCCCCAGCATTTT. Translation: CASSPLWNQPQHF.

The rearrangement uses TRBV6-5 and TRBJ1-2, with a possible D match to TRBD1 (5 bases). V dropped 5 bases and J dropped 2 bases, with 15 bases sitting between them. The V gene's germline CDR1 is MNHEY and CDR2 SVGAGI. The length of the CDR3 is 15 residues. Written as DNA, the CDR3 is TGTGCCAGCAGTACATTTCGGGGGGGGAACTATGGCTACACCTTC. Protein product: CASSTFRGGNYGYTF.

V usage is TRBV20-1 and J usage is TRBJ1-4; D gene ambiguous. The length of the CDR3 is 11 residues. Germline V gene lookup returns CDR1 DFQATT and CDR2 SNEGSKA (reference sequence). Trimming removed 7 bases from V and 8 bases from J, with 11 bases in between. DNA of the CDR3: TGCAGTGGGGGAGAATACGAAAAACTGTTTTTT. Encoded protein: CSGGEYEKLFF.

V usage is TRBV10-3 and J usage is TRBJ2-1, with D unclear. Per the germline V gene, CDR1 is ENHRY and CDR2 is SYGVKD. The CDR3 extends over 11 amino acids. Trimming pared 4 bases from V and 12 bases from J, leaving 10 bases between. The CDR3 sequence is CAISGGWAQFF. The CDR3 coding sequence is TGTGCCATCAGTGGTGGTTGGGCGCAGTTCTTC.